This record concerns one TCR beta chain sequence. Its cognate antigen is unknown. The source of the sample is a study of cytomegalovirus exposure and HLA in healthy donors. General study findings and limits: A later examination showed that TCR association rates differed by HLA locus, with DRB1 most and HLA-C fewest.

Trimming pared 4 bases from V and 0 bases from J, leaving 13 bases between. The CDR3 covers 15 residues. Germline CDR1 reads SGHTA; CDR2 reads FQGNSA. The PCR made use of 60 Vbeta and 13 Jbeta primers. Libraries were prepared by immunoSEQ multiplex PCR; TCRdb keeps only in-frame clonotypes and omits some of them. The data show about 160,000 clones, approximately 76% seen once. The chain employs TRBV7-2 and TRBJ2-7; no firm D call. The sequence came from a man aged 60 to 69 in good health and CMV-seronegative. Material: PBMCs. In nucleotides, the CDR3 is TGTGCCAGCAGCTCTTCCCCAGGTCTCTCCTACGAGCAGTACTTC. Its translation is CASSSSPGLSYEQYF.